The 8 T cell receptor beta chains listed next were all sequenced from one sample in a study of cytomegalovirus exposure and HLA in healthy donors. PCR involved 60 Vbeta and 13 Jbeta primers. Sequencing used immunoSEQ multiplex PCR; TCRdb keeps in-frame clones, though not all of them. The sample has over 200,000 clones; almost 85% are singletons. Sequenced material: PBMCs. These receptors were obtained from a woman between 35 and 50 years old in good health and CMV-seronegative.

The chain uses TRBV7-2 and TRBJ2-5; the D is unclear. CDR1 and CDR2 (germline): SGHTA, FQGNSA. The V end was cut by 5 bases, the J end by 2 bases, with 6 bases between. The CDR3 runs to 12 residues. CDR3 protein: CASSHGQETQYF. CDR3 DNA sequence: TGTGCCAGCAGCCACGGTCAAGAGACCCAGTACTTC.

The V call is TRBV4-3, the J call TRBJ2-3; no clear D. CDR3 length: 15 amino acids. V gave up 3 bases and J gave up 2 bases, with 12 bases separating them. Germline-derived CDR1 and CDR2 are LGHNA and YSLEER. CDR3 region: CASSQAHYATDTQYF. CDR3 DNA sequence: TGCGCCAGCAGCCAGGCCCACTACGCCACAGATACGCAGTATTTT.

The CDR3 sequence: CASSPGQPRETQYF. CDR3 in DNA: TGTGCCAGCTCACCAGGGCAGCCCCGGGAGACCCAGTACTTC. The chain recombines TRBV18 with TRBJ2-5; no clear D. V was clipped by 2 bases and J by 5 bases, with 12 bases between them. The CDR3 runs 14 residues. CDR1 and CDR2 (germline): KGHSH, LQKENI.

This clone was counted a few times. The rearrangement uses TRBV7-6 and TRBJ1-5; the D is unclear. The CDR3 loop spans 13 amino acids. The V end was cut by 5 bases, the J end by 7 bases, with 12 bases between. Germline lookup yields CDR1 SGHVS and CDR2 FNYEAQ. The CDR3 DNA is TGTGCCAGCAGCCCCTTAGATAGCCAGCCCCAGCATTTT. It translates to CASSPLDSQPQHF.

In this sample, this clone turned up once. J is TRBJ1-5 and V is TRBV4-3; D remains unclear. This CDR3 contains 17 residues. V lost 2 bases and J lost 7, with 21 bases in between. Germline V lookup: CDR1 LGHNA, CDR2 YSLEER. The CDR3 DNA follows: TGCGCCAGCAGCCAATCGTCTGCAGCGGCCCACGGACAGCCCCAGCATTTT. Amino acids: CASSQSSAAAHGQPQHF.

DNA of the CDR3: TGCGCCAGCAGCCCCAGGGACAGGGGAAGCACTGAAGCTTTCTTT. It is translated as CASSPRDRGSTEAFF. The chain links TRBV4-1 to TRBJ1-1, with 10 bases fitting TRBD1. V was clipped by 4 bases and J by 4 bases; unmatched bases: 6. This CDR3 is built from 15 residues. The germline gives CDR1 MGHRA, CDR2 YSYEKL.

The rearrangement links TRBV7-2 to TRBJ1-4, with 7 bases that match TRBD1. The CDR3 spans 15 residues. V lost 5 bases, J lost 4 bases, and 7 bases stayed unmatched. Germline V gene sequence: CDR1 SGHTA, CDR2 FQGNSA. The CDR3 protein is CASSPWTGHNEKLFF. The CDR3 region has the DNA TGTGCCAGCAGCCCTTGGACAGGCCATAATGAAAAACTGTTTTTT.

This clone appeared a single time. The rearrangement links TRBV25-1 to TRBJ2-1; 7 bases align to TRBD1. Germline-derived CDR1 and CDR2 are MGHDK and SYGVNS. V trimming: 8 bases; J trimming: 0 bases; junction bases outside the gene matches: 7. The CDR3 covers 15 residues. CDR3 sequence reads: CASRMDRSSYNEQFF. CDR3 nucleotides: TGTGCCAGCCGGATGGACAGGAGCTCCTACAATGAGCAGTTCTTC.